This passage covers 15 T cell receptor beta chains from one sample sequenced in a study of blood T cells in healthy people across ages. A second about 6 to 12 cycle PCR used barcoded and J-beta primers. TCRdb redid the calling of the 5' RACE reads with MiXCR, one entry per CDR3 protein. The sample records hundreds of thousands of distinct CDR3 sequences, about 30% being singletons. Sequenced material: blood. Receptors were obtained from a woman aged 80 or over in good health.

Concerning this clonotype itself: One end of the junction does not line up with germline, which may come from a read error. The chain is built from TRBV20-1 and TRBJ2-7, with D possibly matching TRBD2 (6 bases). Germline loops: CDR1 DFQATT, CDR2 SNEGSKA (reference sequence). CDR3 length equals 12 residues. DNA of the CDR3: TGCAGGGCTAGAGATCGGGGGACCGAGCAGTACTTC. This translates into CRARDRGTEQYF.

This clonotype was observed many times. The gene calls are TRBV20-1 and TRBJ2-7; TRBD1 agrees at 8 bases. The V gene end was trimmed by 2 bases and the J gene end by 3 bases; junction bases not matched to a gene: 12. Germline V lookup: CDR1 DFQATT, CDR2 SNEGSKA (reference sequence). CDR3 length equals 16 residues. This CDR3 reads CSARHHLGTGDYEQYF. In DNA, the CDR3 is TGCAGTGCTAGACACCACCTGGGGACAGGCGACTACGAGCAGTACTTC.

This clonotype was recorded a few times. CDR3 DNA sequence: TGCAGCGTTGATCGGAGGGGGCGGGGGGGCCAAAATGAGCAGTACTTC. This encodes CSVDRRGRGGQNEQYF. The chain couples TRBV29-1 to TRBJ2-7, with 9 bases lining up with TRBD2. The CDR3 has 16 residues. V was clipped by 3 bases and J by 7 bases; unmatched bases: 16. In germline, CDR1 is SQVTM, CDR2 ANQGSEA.

This clonotype was counted at least ten times. This chain joins TRBV6-1 and TRBJ2-1, with 13 positions matching TRBD2. The CDR3 totals 16 residues. Per the germline V gene, CDR1 is MNHNS and CDR2 is SASEGT. Unmatched junction bases numbered 6, after V lost 3 bases and J lost 7 bases. The CDR3 here is CASSDVWTSGGNEQFF. For the CDR3, the DNA is TGTGCCAGCAGTGACGTCTGGACTAGCGGGGGAAATGAGCAGTTCTTC.

This chain joins TRBV6-1 and TRBJ1-2, with D unclear. Germline V CDR1 and CDR2: MNHNS, SASEGT. The V end was cut by 0 bases, the J end by 2 bases, with 10 bases between. The CDR3 contains 15 residues. The CDR3 region is CASSEALASNYGYTF. DNA for the CDR3: TGTGCCAGCAGTGAAGCACTGGCGAGCAACTATGGCTACACCTTC.

The chain is built from TRBV5-4 and TRBJ2-1, with 8 bases lining up with TRBD2. Judging by the DNA end, TRBJ2-7 fits better; the J call may be wrong. Germline-derived CDR1 and CDR2 are SGHNT and YYREEE (reference sequence). The CDR3 is made up of 17 amino acids. CDR3 residues: CASSLPGGESSYNEQYF. The DNA for the CDR3 is TGTGCCAGCAGCTTGCCGGGGGGGGAGAGCTCCTACAATGAGCAGTACTTC.

The rearrangement links TRBV6-6 to TRBJ1-3; TRBD1 might be the D (5 bases). V lost 2 bases and J 1 base, leaving 12 bases between the germline ends. This CDR3 has 16 amino acids. Germline CDR1 is MNHNY and CDR2 is SVGAGI (reference sequence). In DNA form, the CDR3 reads TGTGCCAGCAGTTACGGGGCGGGGGGGTCTGGAAACACCATATATTTT. It codes for CASSYGAGGSGNTIYF.

This clonotype has ten or more counts. This chain connects TRBV5-1 to TRBJ2-5, with 12 nucleotides matching TRBD2. The CDR3 length is 19 residues. CDR1 and CDR2 from the germline V gene are SGHRS and YFSETQ. V shed 3 bases, J shed 4 bases, and the junction held 16 bases outside the gene matches. The CDR3 spells CASSSLLSTSGGRRETQYF. The CDR3 bases are TGCGCCAGCAGCTCTCTCCTCTCGACTAGCGGGGGCCGTCGAGAGACCCAGTACTTC.

The chain links TRBV9 to TRBJ2-1; the D call may be TRBD1 or TRBD2 (6 bases each). CDR3 length: 13 amino acids. Trimming left V 3 bases short and J 7 bases short, with 11 bases between. Germline CDR1 is SGDLS and CDR2 is YYNGEE. CDR3 coding DNA: TGTGCCAGCAGCGGGGGGGCCTTGAATGAGCAGTTCTTC. Amino acids: CASSGGALNEQFF.

This clonotype appeared many times. The chain has TRBV7-2 and TRBJ2-7, with 12 bases matching TRBD1. Losses at the gene ends were 5 bases for V and 7 bases for J; bases not matched to a gene: 12. This CDR3 is 16 amino acids long. CDR1 is SGHTA, CDR2 FQGNSA, per germline. CDR3 DNA sequence: TGTGCCAGCAGCCCCTTCCCGGGACAGGGGGCCGGGGAGCAGTACTTC. Translation gives CASSPFPGQGAGEQYF.

This clonotype was recorded at least ten times. This chain uses TRBV2 with TRBJ1-2; 11 nucleotides match TRBD1. V lost 7 bases, J lost 4 bases, and 8 bases stayed unmatched. The CDR3 sequence is 15 residues long. CDR1 is SNHLY, CDR2 FYNNEI, per germline. The CDR3, as DNA: TGTGCCAGCAAGCCCCGGACAGGGGGCATCTATGGCTACACCTTC. It encodes CASKPRTGGIYGYTF.

This clonotype was seen repeatedly, ten times or more. The chain recombines TRBV18 with TRBJ2-5; tentatively, D is TRBD2 (6 bases). The germline CDR1 and CDR2 sequences are KGHSH and LQKENI. Trimming removed 3 bases at V and 5 bases at J, with 16 bases between. This CDR3 spans 15 amino acids. The CDR3 coding sequence is TGTGCCAGCTCACCGGAGGGCCTACTCGGGGAGACCCAGTACTTC. Amino acid sequence: CASSPEGLLGETQYF. The full variable domain, in which reference TRBV18 and TRBJ2-5 provide the parts outside the CDR3, is NAGVMQNPRHLVRRRGQEARLRCSPMKGHSHVYWYRQLPEEGLKFMVYLQKENIIDESGMPKERFSAEFPKEGPSILRIQQVVRGDSAAYFCASSPEGLLGETQYFGPGTRLLVL.

Many counts were recorded for this clonotype. This sequence joins TRBV29-1 and TRBJ2-1; TRBD2 aligns across 14 bases. The CDR3 is made up of 15 amino acids. Trimming at V came to 1 base and at J to 6 bases, leaving 2 bases not matched to a gene. Germline CDR1 SQVTM, CDR2 ANQGSEA. This CDR3 reads CSVEGTSGGINEQFF. For the CDR3, the DNA is TGCAGCGTTGAAGGGACTAGCGGGGGGATCAATGAGCAGTTCTTC.

Concerning this clonotype: Possible read error: a much larger clone is one base away. V and J are TRBV28 and TRBJ2-1, with D hard to call. CDR1 and CDR2 from the germline V gene are MDHEN and SYDVKM. V lost 2 bases and J 8 bases, leaving 7 bases between the germline ends. CDR3 size: 12 residues. The CDR3: CASSLRNYEQFF. In nucleotides, the CDR3 is TGTGCCAGCAGTTTAAGGAATTATGAGCAGTTCTTC.

In its sample, this clonotype was seen many times. This rearrangement joins TRBV20-1 to TRBJ2-1; 9 bases are a match to TRBD2. With 5 bases clipped from V and 5 bases from J, the junction kept 10 bases outside the gene matches. The V gene's germline CDR1 is DFQATT and CDR2 SNEGSKA (reference sequence). The CDR3 runs 15 residues. CDR3 DNA sequence: TGCAGTGCTGACGCGGGGGGGCTCCCCCACAATGAGCAGTTCTTC. This codes for CSADAGGLPHNEQFF.